What follows are 13 T cell receptor beta chains derived from one specimen sequenced in a study of cytomegalovirus exposure and HLA in healthy donors. A multiplex PCR was run with 60 Vbeta primers and 13 Jbeta primers. Profiled with immunoSEQ multiplex PCR; TCRdb holds only in-frame clones, not every one. The sample comprises around 150,000 clones, roughly 83% of which are singletons, and under 4% rests with the top ten. The sequencing sample was made of PBMCs. These TCRs come from a human donor in good health.

The rearrangement uses TRBV6-1 and TRBJ2-3; a possible D gene is TRBD2 (7 bases). The CDR3 covers 20 residues. From germline, CDR1 is MNHNS and CDR2 SASEGT. Trimming shortened V by 1 base and J by 0 bases, and 23 bases separated the two germline ends. CDR3 sequence: CASSEVRGGAAQVSTDTQYF. The CDR3 DNA reads TGTGCCAGCAGTGAAGTCCGCGGGGGCGCGGCCCAGGTCAGCACAGATACGCAGTATTTT.

V is TRBV7-9 and J is TRBJ1-5; D might be TRBD1 (5 bases). Germline V gene sequence: CDR1 SEHNR, CDR2 FQNEAQ (reference sequence). The V end was cut by 4 bases, the J end by 6 bases, with 7 bases between. This CDR3 spans 12 amino acids. The CDR3 DNA reads TGTGCCAGCAGCTCTAGGGGTCAGCCCCAGCATTTT. Translated, it gives CASSSRGQPQHF.

The V gene is TRBV2, the J gene TRBJ2-2; the match to TRBD1 covers 12 bases. This CDR3 has 15 amino acids. Germline CDR1 and CDR2: SNHLY and FYNNEI. J lost 8 bases, V lost 6 bases, and 7 bases had no gene match. In DNA, the CDR3 is TGTGCCAGCAGCGGGGGACAGGGGGCGGGAGGGGAGCTGTTTTTT. This gives the protein CASSGGQGAGGELFF.

The DNA of the CDR3 is TGTGCCAGCGGTTCCTTTACTGGGGCGGGAACCCAGAATGAGCAGTTCTTC. Translated, it gives CASGSFTGAGTQNEQFF. This chain connects TRBV7-6 to TRBJ2-1; D is possibly TRBD2 (6 bases). The V end was cut by 8 bases, the J end by 7 bases, with 27 bases between. The CDR3 covers 17 residues. Germline V gene data show CDR1 as SGHVS and CDR2 as FNYEAQ. The full variable domain, in which reference TRBV7-6 and TRBJ2-1 provide the parts outside the CDR3, is GAGVSQSPRYKVTKRGQDVALRCDPISGHVSLYWYRQALGQGPEFLTYFNYEAQQDKSGLPNDRFSAERPEGSISTLTIQRTEQRDSAMYRCASGSFTGAGTQNEQFFGPGTRLTVL.

CDR3 sequence: CASSSGLAGSYNEQFF. The DNA of the CDR3 is TGCGCCAGCAGCTCGGGACTAGCGGGCTCCTACAATGAGCAGTTCTTC. The chain uses TRBV5-1 and TRBJ2-1; 12 nucleotides align to TRBD2. CDR3 length: 16 residues. Germline CDR1 and CDR2: SGHRS and YFSETQ. The V segment lost 3 bases and the J segment 0 bases; nucleotides outside the gene matches: 1. Using reference TRBV5-1 and TRBJ2-1 for the parts outside the CDR3, the full variable domain is KAGVTQTPRYLIKTRGQQVTLSCSPISGHRSVSWYQQTPGQGLQFLFEYFSETQRNKGNFPGRFSGRQFSNSRSEMNVSTLELGDSALYLCASSSGLAGSYNEQFFGPGTRLTVL.

The table lists this clone with a count of one. The chain employs TRBV7-6 and TRBJ1-3, with TRBD1 matching 9 bases. The junction had 7 bases not matched to a gene; V was cut back by 5 bases and J by 5 bases. Germline V CDR1 and CDR2: SGHVS, FNYEAQ. The CDR3 contains 15 residues. CDR3 bases: TGTGCCAGCAGCAGCCGGGACAGGGCACGAAACACCATATATTTT. Translated, it gives CASSSRDRARNTIYF.

The J gene is TRBJ1-4, the V gene TRBV27; D is uncertain. The CDR3 contains 14 residues. Germline values: CDR1 MNHEY, CDR2 SMNVEV (reference sequence). V shed 2 bases and J shed 7 bases, with 11 bases lying between them. The CDR3 nucleotides read TGTGCCAGCAGTTTAAGACAAGGAATTGAAAAACTGTTTTTT. Translation: CASSLRQGIEKLFF.

The chain carries TRBV25-1 and TRBJ1-1; maybe TRBD1 (6 bases). V lost 1 base and J 2 bases, leaving 17 bases between the germline ends. The germline V gene has CDR1 MGHDK and CDR2 SYGVNS. The CDR3 has 17 residues. The CDR3: CASSESYGAGVNTEAFF. Here the CDR3 DNA reads TGTGCCAGCAGTGAATCTTATGGGGCAGGGGTTAACACTGAAGCTTTCTTT.

The V and J genes are TRBV7-2 and TRBJ1-2; 9 bases are a match to TRBD1. The J segment lost 4 bases and the V segment lost 5 bases, leaving 11 bases of the junction unmatched. CDR1 and CDR2 from the germline V gene are SGHTA and FQGNSA. The CDR3 is 16 residues long. DNA of the CDR3: TGTGCCAGCAGCCTAGGGTCGGACAGGGGAGCCTATGGCTACACCTTC. This translates into CASSLGSDRGAYGYTF.

The chain recombines TRBV14 with TRBJ1-4; D remains unclear. CDR1 and CDR2 (germline): SGHDN, FVKESK. This CDR3 has 15 residues. Trimming stripped 2 bases from V and 7 bases from J, with 14 bases between. CDR3 amino acids: CASSQRTGLGEKLFF. The CDR3 coding sequence is TGTGCCAGCAGCCAACGGACGGGATTAGGTGAAAAACTGTTTTTT.

The J gene is TRBJ2-6, the V gene TRBV2; 11 positions agree with TRBD2. Germline V gene data show CDR1 as SNHLY and CDR2 as FYNNEI. The CDR3 covers 16 residues. V lost 8 bases and J lost 0; bases outside the gene matches: 3. This CDR3 reads CASGLAGRSGANVLTF. CDR3 coding DNA: TGTGCCAGCGGACTAGCGGGTCGCTCTGGGGCCAACGTCCTGACTTTC.

This clone was seen a single time. This chain joins TRBV7-8 and TRBJ2-5; D perhaps matches TRBD2 (6 bases). Trimming pared 5 bases from V and 5 bases from J, leaving 18 bases between. The V gene's germline CDR1 is SGHVS and CDR2 FQNEAQ. This CDR3 has 15 amino acids. The CDR3 loop is CASSGGARDWETQYF. CDR3 nucleotide sequence: TGTGCCAGCAGCGGCGGGGCGAGGGATTGGGAGACCCAGTACTTC.

The V and J genes are TRBV10-2 and TRBJ1-5, with TRBD1 matching 7 bases. The V gene's germline CDR1 is WSHSY and CDR2 SAAADI. This CDR3 has 14 residues. Trimming took 4 bases from V and 7 from J; bases not matched to a gene: 7. The CDR3: CASSGQGGGQPQHF. The CDR3 DNA sequence: TGCGCCAGCAGTGGACAGGGAGGTGGACAGCCCCAGCATTTT.